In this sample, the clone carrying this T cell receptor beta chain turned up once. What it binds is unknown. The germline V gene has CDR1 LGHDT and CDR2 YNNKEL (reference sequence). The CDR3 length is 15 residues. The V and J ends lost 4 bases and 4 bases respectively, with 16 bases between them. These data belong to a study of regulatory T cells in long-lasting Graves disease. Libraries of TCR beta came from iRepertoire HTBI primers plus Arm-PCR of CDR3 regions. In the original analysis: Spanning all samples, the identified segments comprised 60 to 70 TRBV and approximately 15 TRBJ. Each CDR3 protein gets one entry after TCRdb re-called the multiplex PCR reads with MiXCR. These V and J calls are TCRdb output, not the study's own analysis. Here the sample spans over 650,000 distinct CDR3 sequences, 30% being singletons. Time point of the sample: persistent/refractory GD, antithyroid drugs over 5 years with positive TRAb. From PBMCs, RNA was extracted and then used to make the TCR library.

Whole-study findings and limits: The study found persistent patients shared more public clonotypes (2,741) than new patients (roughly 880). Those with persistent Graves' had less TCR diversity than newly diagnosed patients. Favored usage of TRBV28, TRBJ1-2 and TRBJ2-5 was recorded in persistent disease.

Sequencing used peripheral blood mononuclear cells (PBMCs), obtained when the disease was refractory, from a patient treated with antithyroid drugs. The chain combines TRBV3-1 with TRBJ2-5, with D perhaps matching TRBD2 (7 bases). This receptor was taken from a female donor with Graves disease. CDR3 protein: CASSPPREGGETQYF. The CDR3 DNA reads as TGTGCCAGCAGCCCCCCTAGGGAGGGGGGAGAGACCCAGTACTTC.